A selection of T cell receptor beta chains follows, all from one sample in a study of T cell responses to AZD1222 COVID-19 vaccine. TCRdb's table, derived via immunoSEQ multiplex PCR, lists solely in-frame clones and lacks some. The sample contains about 180,000 clones, around 90% of which appear only once. The sequencing used peripheral blood, collected on day 0 of AZD1222 vaccination. The origin of the receptors is an adult in good health. The CDR3 runs from the conserved cysteine through the conserved F or W. The D gene is left open where the match is weak. A row's size may be missing; if present it is once, few, many or a size class.

j_call: TRBJ2-7; d_call: .; v_call: TRBV6-6; clone_size: once; cdr3_aa: CASRLDQRAAYEQYF; cdr3_nt: TGTGCCAGCCGCCTCGATCAGCGGGCCGCCTACGAGCAGTACTTC
j_call: TRBJ1-1; d_call: .; v_call: TRBV6-5; clone_size: .; cdr3_aa: CASNIDTNTEAFF; cdr3_nt: TGTGCCAGCAATATAGACACGAACACTGAAGCTTTCTTT
j_call: TRBJ2-1; d_call: TRBD2; v_call: TRBV30; clone_size: .; cdr3_aa: CAWTSGPYNEQFF; cdr3_nt: TGTGCCTGGACTAGCGGGCCCTACAATGAGCAGTTCTTC
j_call: TRBJ2-5; d_call: .; v_call: TRBV19; clone_size: .; cdr3_aa: CASSILASETQYF; cdr3_nt: TGTGCCAGTAGTATTTTAGCGTCGGAGACCCAGTACTTC
j_call: TRBJ2-3; d_call: TRBD1; v_call: TRBV28; clone_size: .; cdr3_aa: CASSSGTGDHTQYF; cdr3_nt: TGTGCCAGCAGTTCCGGGACAGGGGATCATACGCAGTATTTT
j_call: TRBJ1-1; d_call: TRBD1; v_call: TRBV28; clone_size: .; cdr3_aa: CASITGGAKTEAFF; cdr3_nt: TGTGCCAGCATAACAGGGGGCGCGAAGACTGAAGCTTTCTTT
j_call: TRBJ1-6; d_call: TRBD1; v_call: TRBV19; clone_size: .; cdr3_aa: CASRYPGTGRDSPLHF; cdr3_nt: TGTGCCAGTAGATACCCGGGGACAGGGCGTGATTCACCCCTCCACTTT
j_call: TRBJ1-4; d_call: .; v_call: TRBV6-6; clone_size: once; cdr3_aa: CASSYSTGARGEKLFF; cdr3_nt: TGTGCCAGCAGTTACTCGACGGGGGCGCGGGGGGAAAAACTGTTTTTT
j_call: TRBJ2-5; d_call: .; v_call: TRBV18; clone_size: many; cdr3_aa: CASSLRGGETQYF; cdr3_nt: TGTGCCAGCTCCCTCCGTGGAGGAGAGACCCAGTACTTC
j_call: TRBJ2-2; d_call: .; v_call: TRBV4-1; clone_size: .; cdr3_aa: CASSLAGVGVNTGELFF; cdr3_nt: TGCGCCAGCAGCCTCGCCGGTGTAGGTGTGAACACCGGGGAGCTGTTTTTT
j_call: TRBJ1-2; d_call: .; v_call: TRBV27; clone_size: once; cdr3_aa: CASKPQATNYGYTF; cdr3_nt: TGTGCCAGCAAGCCACAGGCGACTAACTATGGCTACACCTTC
j_call: TRBJ1-1; d_call: .; v_call: TRBV19; clone_size: .; cdr3_aa: CASSISVGSRNTEAFF; cdr3_nt: TGTGCCAGTAGTATATCGGTCGGTTCGAGGAACACTGAAGCTTTCTTT
j_call: TRBJ2-1; d_call: TRBD2; v_call: TRBV30; clone_size: .; cdr3_aa: CAWSKLGLAATRGNEQFF; cdr3_nt: TGTGCCTGGAGTAAGCTCGGACTAGCGGCCACCCGAGGGAATGAGCAGTTCTTC
j_call: TRBJ1-1; d_call: .; v_call: TRBV7-6; clone_size: .; cdr3_aa: CASSLAGITEAFF; cdr3_nt: TGTGCCAGCAGCTTAGCGGGGATCACTGAAGCTTTCTTT
j_call: TRBJ1-4; d_call: TRBD1; v_call: TRBV30; clone_size: few; cdr3_aa: CAWTTGGWEKLFF; cdr3_nt: TGTGCCTGGACCACAGGGGGTTGGGAAAAACTGTTTTTT
j_call: TRBJ2-4; d_call: .; v_call: TRBV21-1; clone_size: .; cdr3_aa: CASSPGGCDKNIQYF; cdr3_nt: TGTGCCAGCTCCCCGGGGGGTTGTGACAAAAACATTCAGTACTTC
j_call: TRBJ1-5; d_call: TRBD1; v_call: TRBV10-3; clone_size: .; cdr3_aa: CAISERGQGNQPQHF; cdr3_nt: TGTGCCATCAGTGAGCGAGGACAGGGGAATCAGCCCCAGCATTTT
j_call: TRBJ1-2; d_call: .; v_call: TRBV7-9; clone_size: .; cdr3_aa: CASSLVGDNYGYTF; cdr3_nt: TGTGCCAGCAGCTTAGTGGGGGATAACTATGGCTACACCTTC
j_call: TRBJ2-5; d_call: .; v_call: TRBV15; clone_size: .; cdr3_aa: CATEATIRETQYF; cdr3_nt: TGTGCCACCGAGGCAACCATACGTGAGACCCAGTACTTC
j_call: TRBJ2-7; d_call: .; v_call: TRBV27; clone_size: .; cdr3_aa: CASSRDSQGGYEQYF; cdr3_nt: TGTGCCAGCAGTCGCGATTCACAGGGTGGCTACGAGCAGTACTTC
j_call: TRBJ2-1; d_call: TRBD2; v_call: TRBV2; clone_size: few; cdr3_aa: CASQTSGRYNEQFF; cdr3_nt: TGTGCCAGTCAGACTAGCGGGAGATACAATGAGCAGTTCTTC
j_call: TRBJ2-1; d_call: TRBD2; v_call: TRBV7-2; clone_size: .; cdr3_aa: CASSVTSGRNEQFF; cdr3_nt: TGTGCCAGCAGCGTGACTAGCGGGAGGAATGAGCAGTTCTTC
j_call: TRBJ2-1; d_call: TRBD1; v_call: TRBV6-2/TRBV6-3; clone_size: .; cdr3_aa: CASSYGPPGGSYNEQFF; cdr3_nt: TGTGCCAGCAGTTACGGGCCACCAGGGGGCTCCTACAATGAGCAGTTCTTC
j_call: TRBJ1-3; d_call: TRBD1; v_call: TRBV2; clone_size: .; cdr3_aa: CASSDGRQGGRDGNTIYF; cdr3_nt: TGTGCCAGCAGTGACGGTCGACAGGGCGGGCGTGATGGAAACACCATATATTTT
j_call: TRBJ1-5; d_call: TRBD1; v_call: TRBV6-2/TRBV6-3; clone_size: .; cdr3_aa: CASSYLQGGGTQHF; cdr3_nt: TGTGCCAGCAGTTACCTACAGGGGGGTGGAACCCAGCATTTT
j_call: TRBJ1-2; d_call: TRBD1; v_call: TRBV5-5; clone_size: many; cdr3_aa: CASSWDRDYGYTF; cdr3_nt: TGTGCCAGCAGCTGGGACAGGGACTATGGCTACACCTTC
j_call: TRBJ2-3; d_call: .; v_call: TRBV3-1/TRBV3-2; clone_size: .; cdr3_aa: CASSQMTADTQYF; cdr3_nt: TGTGCCAGCAGCCAAATGACGGCAGATACGCAGTATTTT
j_call: TRBJ2-1; d_call: .; v_call: TRBV25-1; clone_size: many; cdr3_aa: CASLGWKREQFF; cdr3_nt: TGTGCCAGCCTCGGGTGGAAGAGGGAGCAGTTCTTC
j_call: TRBJ1-3; d_call: .; v_call: TRBV28; clone_size: once; cdr3_aa: CASSLRPDSGNTIYF; cdr3_nt: TGTGCCAGCAGTCTTCGTCCGGACTCTGGAAACACCATATATTTT
j_call: TRBJ2-6; d_call: .; v_call: TRBV6-5; clone_size: .; cdr3_aa: CASSSTGSGANVLTF; cdr3_nt: TGTGCCAGCAGCTCGACAGGCTCTGGGGCCAACGTCCTGACTTTC
j_call: TRBJ2-1; d_call: TRBD2; v_call: TRBV5-4; clone_size: .; cdr3_aa: CASSGPRLAGGGANEQFF; cdr3_nt: TGTGCCAGCAGCGGCCCACGACTAGCGGGAGGGGGTGCCAATGAGCAGTTCTTC
j_call: TRBJ1-2; d_call: .; v_call: TRBV19; clone_size: .; cdr3_aa: CASSIPGPWYGYTF; cdr3_nt: TGTGCCAGTAGTATTCCAGGGCCTTGGTATGGCTACACCTTC
j_call: TRBJ2-7; d_call: .; v_call: TRBV28; clone_size: .; cdr3_aa: CASSLATTYEQYF; cdr3_nt: TGTGCCAGCAGTTTAGCGACGACCTACGAGCAGTACTTC
j_call: TRBJ2-7; d_call: .; v_call: TRBV2; clone_size: .; cdr3_aa: CASSEASLSGAGSYEQYF; cdr3_nt: TGTGCCAGCAGTGAAGCGAGCCTCAGTGGAGCGGGCTCCTACGAGCAGTACTTC
j_call: TRBJ2-1; d_call: .; v_call: TRBV10-1; clone_size: .; cdr3_aa: CASSEGLTYNEQFF; cdr3_nt: TGCGCCAGCAGTGAGGGACTAACCTACAATGAGCAGTTCTTC
j_call: TRBJ2-7; d_call: .; v_call: TRBV5-1; clone_size: .; cdr3_aa: CASSLASAEQYF; cdr3_nt: TGCGCCAGCAGCTTGGCCTCAGCCGAGCAGTACTTC
j_call: TRBJ1-4; d_call: .; v_call: TRBV19; clone_size: .; cdr3_aa: CASSSRLHTRNEKLFF; cdr3_nt: TGTGCCAGTAGTTCTCGGCTGCATACACGGAATGAAAAACTGTTTTTT
j_call: TRBJ2-7; d_call: .; v_call: TRBV5-6; clone_size: .; cdr3_aa: CASSLGHEQYF; cdr3_nt: TGTGCCAGCAGCTTGGGCCACGAGCAGTACTTC
j_call: TRBJ1-2; d_call: .; v_call: TRBV29-1; clone_size: .; cdr3_aa: CSVGRAHQVANYGYTF; cdr3_nt: TGCAGCGTTGGAAGGGCCCATCAAGTGGCTAACTATGGCTACACCTTC
j_call: TRBJ1-5; d_call: .; v_call: TRBV4-1; clone_size: .; cdr3_aa: CASSQDAGTEPQHF; cdr3_nt: TGCGCCAGCAGCCAAGATGCAGGGACGGAGCCCCAGCATTTT
j_call: TRBJ2-7; d_call: .; v_call: TRBV2; clone_size: .; cdr3_aa: CASRAGTYEQYF; cdr3_nt: TGTGCCAGCAGGGCCGGGACCTACGAGCAGTACTTC
j_call: TRBJ2-6; d_call: .; v_call: TRBV3-1/TRBV3-2; clone_size: .; cdr3_aa: CASSQRDLPGANVLTF; cdr3_nt: TGTGCCAGCAGCCAAAGGGACCTCCCTGGGGCCAACGTCCTGACTTTC
j_call: TRBJ2-7; d_call: .; v_call: TRBV19; clone_size: .; cdr3_aa: CASSRRDVSSYEQYF; cdr3_nt: TGTGCCAGTAGTAGGAGGGATGTCAGCTCCTACGAGCAGTACTTC
j_call: TRBJ2-3; d_call: .; v_call: TRBV9; clone_size: .; cdr3_aa: CASSVAAVGDTQYF; cdr3_nt: TGTGCCAGCAGCGTAGCTGCTGTGGGAGATACGCAGTATTTT
j_call: TRBJ2-4; d_call: TRBD1; v_call: TRBV7-9; clone_size: .; cdr3_aa: CASSNGQALAKNIQYF; cdr3_nt: TGTGCCAGCAGCAATGGACAGGCCTTAGCCAAAAACATTCAGTACTTC
j_call: TRBJ2-1; d_call: .; v_call: TRBV6-5; clone_size: .; cdr3_aa: CASSYSGLHNEQFF; cdr3_nt: TGTGCCAGCAGTTACTCCGGCCTTCATAATGAGCAGTTCTTC
j_call: TRBJ2-5; d_call: .; v_call: TRBV2; clone_size: .; cdr3_aa: CATGRLLQETQYF; cdr3_nt: TGTGCCACGGGGAGACTCCTCCAAGAGACCCAGTACTTC
j_call: TRBJ1-5; d_call: .; v_call: TRBV3-1/TRBV3-2; clone_size: once; cdr3_aa: CASSPGGNQPQHF; cdr3_nt: TGTGCCAGCAGCCCGGGGGGAAATCAGCCCCAGCATTTT
j_call: TRBJ2-1; d_call: TRBD2; v_call: TRBV27; clone_size: .; cdr3_aa: CASSSGRGAGDEQFF; cdr3_nt: TGTGCCAGCTCATCTGGGAGGGGCGCTGGAGATGAGCAGTTCTTC
j_call: TRBJ2-7; d_call: .; v_call: TRBV18; clone_size: .; cdr3_aa: CASSPHAYEQYF; cdr3_nt: TGTGCCAGCTCACCCCATGCCTACGAGCAGTACTTC
j_call: TRBJ1-2; d_call: .; v_call: TRBV29-1; clone_size: few; cdr3_aa: CSVLVIGSDGYTF; cdr3_nt: TGCAGCGTTCTCGTGATAGGGAGTGACGGCTACACCTTC
j_call: TRBJ1-4; d_call: .; v_call: TRBV28; clone_size: .; cdr3_aa: CASSLQGWPNEKLFF; cdr3_nt: TGTGCCAGCAGTTTGCAGGGATGGCCTAATGAAAAACTGTTTTTT